This T cell receptor beta chain derives from a study of shared clonotypes between healthy human individuals. Study summary: CD4 naive cells filled three plates per donor, CD4 memory three, CD8 naive two and CD8 memory one. Study results and limitations: In general, naive subsets displayed greater estimated richness than memory subsets did.

About this clone itself: The antigen is not known. The germline gene is not matched at one end of the junction; a read error may be the cause.

CD4+ cells underwent separation, giving CD45RA+ naive and CD45RA-negative memory subsets. TCRdb keeps only in-frame clones here, not all; method: immunoSEQ multiplex PCR. The sample has some 2 million clones; 85% to 95% are singletons. The specimen was naive CD4+ T cells sorted from blood. Indicated subset: CD45RA+ positively selected. This clonotype was sampled from a young man in good health.

The CDR3 coding sequence is TGTGCCAGCAGGTTAGGGGCCAGCCGATATAATTCACCCCTCCACTTT. It specifies CASRLGASRYNSPLHF. The V and J genes are TRBV7-9 and TRBJ1-6; D perhaps matches TRBD1 (5 bases). CDR3 size: 16 residues. The V gene's germline CDR1 is SEHNR and CDR2 FQNEAQ (reference sequence).